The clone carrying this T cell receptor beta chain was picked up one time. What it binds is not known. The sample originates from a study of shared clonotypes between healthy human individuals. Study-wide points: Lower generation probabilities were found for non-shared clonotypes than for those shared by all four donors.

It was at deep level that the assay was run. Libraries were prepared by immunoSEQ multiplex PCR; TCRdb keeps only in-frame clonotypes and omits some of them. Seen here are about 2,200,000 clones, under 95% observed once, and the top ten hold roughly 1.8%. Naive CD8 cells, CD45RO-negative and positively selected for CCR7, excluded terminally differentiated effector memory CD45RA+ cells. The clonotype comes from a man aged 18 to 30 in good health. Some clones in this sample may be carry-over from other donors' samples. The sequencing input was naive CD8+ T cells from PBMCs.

CDR3: CATSKGQGLLSGYTF. In DNA form, the CDR3 reads TGTGCCACCAGTAAAGGGCAGGGGCTTCTCTCTGGCTACACCTTC. The rearrangement links TRBV15 to TRBJ1-2; D is perhaps TRBD1 (6 bases). Germline assignment: CDR1 LNHNV and CDR2 YYDKDF (reference sequence). V lost 6 bases to trimming and J lost 7 bases, with 21 bases between them. The CDR3 covers 15 residues. The whole variable domain, remainder taken from reference TRBV15 and TRBJ1-2, is DAMVIQNPRYQVTQFGKPVTLSCSQTLNHNVMYWYQQKSSQAPKLLFHYYDKDFNNEADTPDNFQSRRPNTSFCFLDIRSPGLGDTAMYLCATSKGQGLLSGYTFGSGTRLTVV.